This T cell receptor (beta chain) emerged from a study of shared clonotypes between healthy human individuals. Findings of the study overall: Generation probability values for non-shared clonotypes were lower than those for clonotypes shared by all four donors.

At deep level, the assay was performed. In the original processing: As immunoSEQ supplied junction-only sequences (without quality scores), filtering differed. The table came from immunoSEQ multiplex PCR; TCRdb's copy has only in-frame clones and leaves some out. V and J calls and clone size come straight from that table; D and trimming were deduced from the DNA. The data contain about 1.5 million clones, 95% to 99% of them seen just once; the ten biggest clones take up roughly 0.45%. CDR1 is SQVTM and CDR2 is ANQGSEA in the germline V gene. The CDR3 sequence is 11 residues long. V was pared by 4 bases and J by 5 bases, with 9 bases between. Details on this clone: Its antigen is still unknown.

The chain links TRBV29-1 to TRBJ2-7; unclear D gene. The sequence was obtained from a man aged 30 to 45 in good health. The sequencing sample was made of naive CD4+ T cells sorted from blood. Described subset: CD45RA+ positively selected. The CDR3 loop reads CSVGFGDEQYF. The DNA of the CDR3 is TGCAGCGTTGGGTTTGGTGACGAGCAGTACTTC.